A single sample gave rise to the 8 T cell receptor beta chains below, sequenced in a study of T cell clonality in common variable immunodeficiency. Measured with immunoSEQ multiplex PCR; TCRdb has only the in-frame clones, and not every one. The sample is made up of roughly 50,000 clones, none counted only once. Material: peripheral blood mononuclear cells. Receptors originate from a person between 18 and 69 years old in good health.

This clone came up many times. The read gets to within 3 residues of the CDR3 end, and the germline J gene fills in the rest. This chain connects TRBV7-9 to TRBJ2-7; perhaps TRBD2 as D (6 bases). Trimming pared 4 bases from V and 3 bases from J, leaving 10 bases between. Per germline, CDR1 SEHNR and CDR2 FQNEAQ (reference sequence). The CDR3 has 13 amino acids. Incomplete CDR3 DNA: TGTGCCAGCAGCTCAGGGAGGTTCTACGAG. It specifies CASSSGRFYE. The whole CDR3 protein reads CASSSGRFYEQYF.

This clone was counted ten times or more. Read data end 3 residues before the CDR3 end; the end is taken from the germline J gene. The chain uses TRBV6-1 and TRBJ1-2; 10 bases align to TRBD1. J lost 5 bases, V lost 3 bases, and 3 bases had no gene match. The CDR3 consists of 14 residues. Germline-derived CDR1 and CDR2 are MNHNS and SASEGT. Here the CDR3 reads CASSETGGWYGYTF. Partial CDR3 DNA: TGTGCCAGCAGTGAGACAGGGGGCTGGTATGGC.

This clone was observed at least ten times. Read data end 3 residues before the CDR3 end; the end is taken from the germline J gene. The chain links TRBV29-1 to TRBJ1-1; 9 bases align to TRBD1. CDR1 and CDR2 (germline): SQVTM, ANQGSEA. This CDR3 contains 13 residues. Losses at the gene ends were 5 bases for V and 4 bases for J; bases not matched to a gene: 5. CDR3 loop: CSVSTGGFTEAFF. The CDR3 bases that were read are TGCAGCGTTTCGACAGGGGGATTCACTGAA.

This clone has a handful of counts. The CDR3 end lies 3 residues beyond the end of the read and is filled in from the germline J gene. The chain couples TRBV19 to TRBJ1-5; 9 bases line up with TRBD1. J was trimmed by 3 bases and V by 4 bases; bases with no gene match: 7. This CDR3 contains 16 residues. Germline V gene sequence: CDR1 LNHDA, CDR2 SQIVND (reference sequence). CDR3 amino acids: CASSTRTGASNQPQHF. The CDR3 bases that were read are TGTGCCAGTAGTACCAGGACAGGGGCGTCCAATCAGCCC.

This clone was picked up many times. The CDR3 is CSVVGQGDTEAFF. The covered CDR3 bases are TGCAGCGTTGTCGGACAAGGGGACACTGAA. The V call is TRBV29-1, the J call TRBJ1-1, with D possibly TRBD1 on 5 matching bases. The read halts 3 residues ahead of the CDR3 end, with the missing end drawn from the germline J gene. The CDR3 consists of 13 residues. Germline V gives CDR1 SQVTM, CDR2 ANQGSEA. The germline V and J ends were trimmed by 4 bases and 3 bases, with 12 bases remaining between them.

In its sample, this clone was seen many times. The CDR3 extends 3 residues past the end of the read, so its final part is completed from the germline J gene. The chain uses TRBV7-3 and TRBJ2-7, with D perhaps assigned TRBD1 or TRBD2 (5 bases each). Per germline, CDR1 SGHTA and CDR2 FQGTGA. This CDR3 is 15 amino acids long. Trimming cost V 2 bases and J 2 bases, with 13 bases left between them. The CDR3: CASSLGQGAAYEQYF. The part of the CDR3 DNA that was read is TGTGCCAGCAGCTTAGGGCAGGGAGCCGCCTACGAG.

This clone was picked up many times. The part of the CDR3 DNA that was read is TGCAGCGTTGAAGATCTTAGACAGGGGAAGGCCAAAAACATT. As protein: CSVEDLRQGKAKNI. The entire CDR3 protein is CSVEDLRQGKAKNIQYF. V usage is TRBV29-1 and J usage is TRBJ2-4; TRBD1 aligns across 8 bases. The read comes to an end 3 residues before the CDR3 does, leaving the germline J gene to fill in the end. The CDR3 sequence is 17 residues long. CDR1 is SQVTM and CDR2 is ANQGSEA in the germline V gene. The V segment lost 0 bases and the J segment 1 base; nucleotides outside the gene matches: 8.

To note about this clone: This may come from a read error, since a much larger clone is one base off. The CDR3 extends 3 residues past the end of the read, so its final part is completed from the germline J gene. The J gene is TRBJ2-3, the V gene TRBV30, with TRBD1 matching over 7 bases. The V gene's germline CDR1 is GTSNPN and CDR2 SVGIG (reference sequence). The CDR3 sequence is 15 residues long. CDR3 DNA, as far as it was read: TGTGCCTGGAGCAGACAGGGAGTTAGCAATCAGCCG. Encoded protein: CAWSRQGVSNQP. Given in full, the CDR3 is CAWSRQGVSNQPQYF. The full variable domain, rest sourced from reference TRBV30 and TRBJ2-3, is SQTIHQWPATLVQPVGSPLSLECTVEGTSNPNLYWYRQAAGRGLQLLFYSVGIGQISSEVPQNLSASRPQDRQFILSSKKLLLSDSGFYLCAWSRQGVSNQPQYFGPGTRLTVL.